This T cell receptor (beta chain) is drawn from a study of blood T cell repertoires in COVID-19. Study overall: Sources were T cells, B-cell-depleted T cells, or PBMCs; the material itself was cDNA or gDNA.

The CDR3 covers 14 residues. Germline V gene data show CDR1 as MNHEY and CDR2 as SVGAGI. V lost 8 bases and J 0 bases, leaving 10 bases between the germline ends. Assay used: immunoSEQ multiplex PCR; TCRdb lists only in-frame clones, some missing. The sample includes about 68,000 clones, approximately 86% of them seen just once. The source is a man aged 50-60 years with acute or convalescent COVID-19. The sequenced material came from peripheral blood. The chain combines TRBV6-5 with TRBJ2-2; perhaps TRBD2 as D (5 bases). CDR3 bases: TGTGCCAGCGGAAGCGGAACGAACACCGGGGAGCTGTTTTTT. It specifies CASGSGTNTGELFF.